Listed below are T cell receptor beta chains from one sample, sequenced in a study of beta chain features in type 1 diabetes. The repertoire was sequenced with immunoSEQ multiplex PCR; TCRdb's copy has only in-frame clones and lacks some. The sample comprises 150,000 to 200,000 clones, around 63% of which are singletons, and roughly 0.095% rests with the top ten. The material sequenced was naive CD4+ T cells from blood. The receptors stem from a man between 25 and 39 years old with type 1 diabetes. Each CDR3 is given with its conserved first and last residue. The order of the fields is J gene, V gene, clone size, D gene, CDR3 protein, CDR3 DNA. D genes are given only for firm matches. Clone size, where shown, is once, few, many, or a class for clones that have expanded.

>TRBJ1-1|TRBV29-1|NA|NA
CSAITGNTEAFF
TGCAGCGCTATAACAGGGAACACTGAAGCTTTCTTT
>TRBJ2-1|TRBV6-5|once|NA
CAAARGTPYNEQFF
TGTGCCGCGGCTAGGGGAACCCCCTACAATGAGCAGTTCTTC
>TRBJ2-2|TRBV7-7|few|NA
CASSLGLNTGELFF
TGTGCTAGCAGCTTAGGGCTTAACACCGGGGAGCTGTTTTTT
>TRBJ1-1|TRBV25-1|NA|NA
CASSGTTNTEAFF
TGTGCCAGCAGTGGTACCACGAACACTGAAGCTTTCTTT
>TRBJ2-1|TRBV7-2|NA|NA
CASSLQRGSEQFF
TGTGCCAGCAGCTTACAGCGAGGGAGTGAGCAGTTCTTC
>TRBJ2-7|TRBV14|NA|TRBD1
CASSQVTGGYEQYF
TGTGCCAGCAGCCAAGTAACAGGGGGCTACGAGCAGTACTTC
>TRBJ2-6|TRBV29-1|few|NA
CSVEAGPGSGANVLTF
TGCAGCGTTGAGGCAGGTCCGGGCTCTGGGGCCAACGTCCTGACTTTC
>TRBJ2-7|TRBV30|few|TRBD2
CAWSPGGVHEQYF
TGTGCCTGGAGTCCCGGGGGGGTCCACGAGCAGTACTTC
>TRBJ2-6|TRBV15|NA|NA
CATSRGTETGANVLTF
TGTGCCACCAGCAGGGGCACGGAAACTGGGGCCAACGTCCTGACTTTC
>TRBJ1-1|TRBV14|NA|NA
CASSAGLRMNTEAFF
TGTGCCAGCAGCGCCGGACTGAGAATGAACACTGAAGCTTTCTTT
>TRBJ2-7|TRBV7-2|NA|NA
CASSPGTFYEQYF
TGTGCCAGCAGCCCCGGGACCTTTTACGAGCAGTACTTC
>TRBJ1-2|TRBV28|few|NA
CASALDRPYGYTF
TGTGCCAGCGCATTGGACAGACCCTATGGCTACACCTTC
>TRBJ1-5|TRBV6-5|NA|TRBD1
CASSLRDRQPQHF
TGTGCCAGCAGTCTTCGGGACAGGCAGCCCCAGCATTTT
>TRBJ2-7|TRBV30|NA|NA
CAWRESYEQYF
TGTGCCTGGCGAGAGTCGTACGAGCAGTACTTC
>TRBJ1-6|TRBV9|few|NA
CASSTTGFSPLHF
TGTGCCAGCAGCACCACAGGGTTTTCACCCCTCCACTTT
>TRBJ2-5|TRBV9|NA|NA
CASSVEEIPQETQYF
TGTGCCAGCAGCGTAGAGGAAATTCCCCAAGAGACCCAGTACTTC
>TRBJ2-5|TRBV7-2|few|TRBD1
CASSPGQGAKTQYF
TGTGCCAGCAGCCCCGGACAGGGGGCGAAGACCCAGTACTTC
>TRBJ2-5|TRBV10-3|NA|NA
CAIRGTGETQYF
TGTGCCATCAGGGGGACGGGCGAGACCCAGTACTTC
>TRBJ1-1|TRBV4-2|NA|TRBD1
CASSHQQGANTEAFF
TGTGCCAGCAGCCACCAACAGGGGGCCAACACTGAAGCTTTCTTT
>TRBJ2-3|TRBV11-2|NA|NA
CASSLGLGPTDTQYF
TGTGCCAGCAGCTTAGGTCTGGGGCCCACAGATACGCAGTATTTT
>TRBJ2-3|TRBV30|few|TRBD2
CAWSPSGGAADTQYF
TGTGCCTGGAGTCCGAGCGGGGGGGCCGCAGATACGCAGTATTTT
>TRBJ1-2|TRBV4-1|NA|NA
CASSAGDTIYGYTF
TGCGCCAGCAGCGCCGGGGACACCATTTATGGCTACACCTTC
>TRBJ2-1|TRBV29-1|few|NA
CSVAPSSYNEQFF
TGCAGCGTTGCTCCGTCCTCCTACAATGAGCAGTTCTTC
>TRBJ2-1|TRBV4-3|few|NA
CASSQERRGHEQFF
TGCGCCAGCAGCCAAGAGAGAAGGGGCCATGAGCAGTTCTTC
>TRBJ1-6|TRBV9|NA|NA
CASSVVAGWSPLHF
TGTGCCAGCAGCGTAGTAGCGGGTTGGTCACCCCTCCACTTT
>TRBJ2-3|TRBV11-2|NA|TRBD2
CASSRMRGGTDTQYF
TGTGCCAGCAGCCGCATGCGGGGGGGAACAGATACGCAGTATTTT